The text below deals with one TCR beta chain. Its specificity is not known. Read sequence stops 3 residues before the CDR3 end, and the germline J gene provides the missing end. This record belongs to a study of T cells in women clearing cervical HPV infection. Points from the study as a whole: Timing of associations relative to infection is unclear; T-cell subsets were not isolated.

The CDR3 has 13 amino acids. CDR1 and CDR2 from the germline V gene are GTSNPN and SVGIG (reference sequence). V lost 4 bases and J 4 bases, leaving 11 bases between the germline ends. Repertoires were generated with immunoSEQ multiplex PCR, while TCRdb's copy carries only in-frame clones and drops some. Found here are 20,000 to 25,000 clones; the top ten clones hold around 24%. The sequence was collected from a woman between 18 and 70 years old with a cervical HPV16 infection that either progressed to CIN3+ or cleared (not recorded which). V gene TRBV30 combines with J gene TRBJ1-3; D is perhaps TRBD1 (6 bases). Sample: blood buffy coat. The CDR3 DNA, read in part, is TGTGCCTGGACGGGACAACACGGAAACACC. Its translation: CAWTGQHGNT. The whole CDR3 protein reads CAWTGQHGNTIYF.